The present entry profiles one T cell receptor beta chain with its context. Its antigen is still unknown. Other DNA sequences from this sample encode an identical CDR3 as well. This entry is derived from a study of a mutant IDH1 vaccine in newly diagnosed glioma. Overall study: Commencement of vaccination occurred 4-6 weeks following radiotherapy alone, or concurrently with temozolomide cycles. Sex among treated patients split about 62% male, about 40% female; mean age was approximately 38 years. Patients had received radiotherapy, temozolomide, or both previously, most receiving both.

J gave up 4 bases and V 5 bases, and 13 bases lay outside the gene matches. This CDR3 is built from 16 residues. Germline assignment: CDR1 SGHDN and CDR2 FVKESK. Sequencing used immunoSEQ multiplex PCR; TCRdb keeps in-frame clones, though not all of them. The top ten clones hold around 3% of a sample with around 32,000 clones, about nine tenths of them seen once. Regarding time point: week 5, during vaccination. A 20-mer mutant IDH1 peptide at 300 ug was injected subcutaneously with topical imiquimod. V and J are TRBV14 and TRBJ1-2, with 7 bases fitting TRBD1. This material consisted of peripheral blood mononuclear cells (PBMCs), taken from a glioma patient whose treatment included an IDH1 peptide vaccine. The origin of this receptor is a woman in her thirties or forties with glioma. Some clones in this sample may be carry-over from other donors' samples. The CDR3 loop reads CASSIKTGKGAYGYTF. The CDR3 DNA follows: TGTGCCAGCAGCATAAAGACAGGGAAAGGAGCCTATGGCTACACCTTC.